This T cell receptor beta chain originates from a study of blood T cell repertoires in COVID-19. Study overall: COVID-19 samples collected from the United States, Italy and Spain covered acute and convalescent phases. The analysed material was cDNA or gDNA that came from T cells, B-cell-depleted T cells, or PBMCs.

Original data processing: Researchers report that nucleated cell counts were estimated from reference gene primer amplification. The protocol was immunoSEQ multiplex PCR, while the TCRdb copy is restricted to in-frame clones and leaves out a portion. The V and J calls and clone size are taken from that table; D and trimming were inferred from the DNA. The sample includes about 110,000 clones, about three quarters of them seen just once. The V gene's germline CDR1 is LGHDT and CDR2 YNNKEL (reference sequence). Unmatched junction bases numbered 3, after V lost 4 bases and J lost 10 bases. The CDR3 loop spans 13 amino acids.

The receptor's source is a woman aged 40 to 50 with acute or convalescent COVID-19. V usage is TRBV3-1 (or the pseudogene TRBV3-2) and J usage is TRBJ1-6; 8 bases fit TRBD1. The sequencing input was peripheral blood. CDR3 DNA: TGTGCCAGCAGCCGCGGGACAGGATCACCCCTCCACTTT. This gives the protein CASSRGTGSPLHF.